The table lists the clone carrying this TCR beta chain with many counts. The data were taken from a study of spatial heterogeneity in lung cancer. Study summary: Consistently, beta-chain sequences turned up in larger numbers than alpha-chain sequences did.

TCRdb re-derived calls from the 5' RACE reads in MiXCR, one entry per CDR3 protein. The data hold approximately 43,000 distinct CDR3 sequences, with 8% to 11% observed a single time. The time point here: blood at routine non-recurrence follow-up after resection. The CDR3 is made up of 11 amino acids. V gave up 5 bases and J gave up 0 bases, with 4 bases separating them. CDR1 is DFQATT and CDR2 is SNEGSKA in the germline V gene (reference sequence). V gene TRBV20-1 combines with J gene TRBJ1-1; D unresolved. This clonotype was sampled from a female donor with early-stage non-small cell lung cancer. The sample here was PBMCs, taken at follow-up. The CDR3 nucleotides read TGCAGTGCTTCCATGAACACTGAAGCTTTCTTT. Residues: CSASMNTEAFF.